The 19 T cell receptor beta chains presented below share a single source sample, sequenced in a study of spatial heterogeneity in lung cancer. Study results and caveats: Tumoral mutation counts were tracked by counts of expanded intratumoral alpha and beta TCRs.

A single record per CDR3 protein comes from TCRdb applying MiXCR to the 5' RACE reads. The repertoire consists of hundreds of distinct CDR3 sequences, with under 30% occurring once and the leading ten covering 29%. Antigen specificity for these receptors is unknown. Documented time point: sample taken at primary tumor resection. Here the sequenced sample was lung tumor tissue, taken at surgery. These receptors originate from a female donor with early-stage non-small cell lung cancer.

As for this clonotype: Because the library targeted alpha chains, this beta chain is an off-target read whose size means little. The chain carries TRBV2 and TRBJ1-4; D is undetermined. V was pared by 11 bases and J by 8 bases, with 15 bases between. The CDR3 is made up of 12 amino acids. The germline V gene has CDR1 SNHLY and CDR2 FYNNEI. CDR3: CACQTDLEKLFF. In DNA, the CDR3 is TGTGCCTGTCAAACAGACCTCGAAAAACTGTTTTTT.

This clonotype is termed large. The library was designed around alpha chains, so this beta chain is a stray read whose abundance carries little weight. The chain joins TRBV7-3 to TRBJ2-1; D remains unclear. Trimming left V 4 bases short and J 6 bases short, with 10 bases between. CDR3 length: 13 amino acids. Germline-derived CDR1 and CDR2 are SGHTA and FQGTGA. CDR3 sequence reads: CASSSGGPNEQFF. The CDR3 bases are TGTGCCAGCAGCTCTGGTGGGCCCAATGAGCAGTTCTTC.

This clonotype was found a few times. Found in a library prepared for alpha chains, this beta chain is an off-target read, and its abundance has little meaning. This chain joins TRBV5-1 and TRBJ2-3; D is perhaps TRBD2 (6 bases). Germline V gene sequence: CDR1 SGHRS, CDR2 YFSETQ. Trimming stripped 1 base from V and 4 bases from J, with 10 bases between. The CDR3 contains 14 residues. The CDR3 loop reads CASSLREHPDTQYF. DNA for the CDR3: TGCGCCAGCAGCTTGCGGGAGCACCCAGATACGCAGTATTTT.

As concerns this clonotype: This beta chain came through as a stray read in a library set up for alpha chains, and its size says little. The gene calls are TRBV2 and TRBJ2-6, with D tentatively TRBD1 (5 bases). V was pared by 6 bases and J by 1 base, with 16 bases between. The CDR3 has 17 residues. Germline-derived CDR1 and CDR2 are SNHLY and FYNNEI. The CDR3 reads CASRPAGKGSGANVLTF. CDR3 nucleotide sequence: TGTGCCAGCAGGCCCGCAGGGAAAGGATCTGGGGCCAACGTCCTGACTTTC.

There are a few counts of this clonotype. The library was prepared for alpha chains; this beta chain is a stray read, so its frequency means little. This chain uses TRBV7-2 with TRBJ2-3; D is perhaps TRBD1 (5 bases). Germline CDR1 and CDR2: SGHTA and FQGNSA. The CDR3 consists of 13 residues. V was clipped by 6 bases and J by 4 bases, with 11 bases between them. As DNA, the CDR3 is TGTGCCAGCAGTAAGGGGTGGGCAGATACGCAGTATTTT. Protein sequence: CASSKGWADTQYF.

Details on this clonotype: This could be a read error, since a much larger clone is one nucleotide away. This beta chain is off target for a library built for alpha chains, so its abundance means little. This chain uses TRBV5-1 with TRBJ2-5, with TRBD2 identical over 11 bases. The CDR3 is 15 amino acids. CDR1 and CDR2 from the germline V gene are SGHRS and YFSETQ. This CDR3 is CTSSSILAGEETQYF. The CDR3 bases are TGCACCAGCAGCTCCATACTAGCGGGAGAAGAGACCCAGTACTTC.

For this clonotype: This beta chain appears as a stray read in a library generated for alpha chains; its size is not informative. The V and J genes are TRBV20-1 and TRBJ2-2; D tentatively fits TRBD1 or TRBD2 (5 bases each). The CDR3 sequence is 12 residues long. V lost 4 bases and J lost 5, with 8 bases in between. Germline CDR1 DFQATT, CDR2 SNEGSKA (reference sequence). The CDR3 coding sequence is TGCAGTGCTACAGGGAGAACCGGGGAGCTGTTTTTT. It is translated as CSATGRTGELFF.

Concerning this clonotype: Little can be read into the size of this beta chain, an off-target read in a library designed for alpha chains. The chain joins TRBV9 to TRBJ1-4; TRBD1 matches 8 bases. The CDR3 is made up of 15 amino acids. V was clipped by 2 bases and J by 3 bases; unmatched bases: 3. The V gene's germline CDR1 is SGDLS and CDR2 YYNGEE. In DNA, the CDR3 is TGTGCCAGCAGCGTCGACAGGGGCGCTAATGAAAAACTGTTTTTT. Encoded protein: CASSVDRGANEKLFF.

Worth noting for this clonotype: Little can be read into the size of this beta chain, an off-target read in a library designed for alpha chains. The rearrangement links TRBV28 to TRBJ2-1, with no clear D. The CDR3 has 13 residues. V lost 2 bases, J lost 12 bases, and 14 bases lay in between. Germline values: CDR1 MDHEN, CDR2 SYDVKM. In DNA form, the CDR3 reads TGTGCCAGCAGTTTAGATCTAGGAATAGGGCAGTTCTTC. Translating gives CASSLDLGIGQFF.

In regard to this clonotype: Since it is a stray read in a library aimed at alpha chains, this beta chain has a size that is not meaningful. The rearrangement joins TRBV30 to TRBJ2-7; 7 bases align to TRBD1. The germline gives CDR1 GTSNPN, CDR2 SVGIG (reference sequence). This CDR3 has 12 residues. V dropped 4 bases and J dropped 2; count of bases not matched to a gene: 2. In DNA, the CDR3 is TGTGCCTGGAATGACAGGGCCTACGAGCAGTACTTC. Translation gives CAWNDRAYEQYF.

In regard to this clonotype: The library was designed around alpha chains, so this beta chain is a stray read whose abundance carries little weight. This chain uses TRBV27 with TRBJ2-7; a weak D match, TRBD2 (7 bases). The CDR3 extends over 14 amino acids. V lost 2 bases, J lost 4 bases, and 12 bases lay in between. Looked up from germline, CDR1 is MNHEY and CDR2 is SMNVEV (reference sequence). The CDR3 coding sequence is TGTGCCAGCAGTTTAATCGGGGGGCCTTACGAGCAGTACTTC. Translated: CASSLIGGPYEQYF.

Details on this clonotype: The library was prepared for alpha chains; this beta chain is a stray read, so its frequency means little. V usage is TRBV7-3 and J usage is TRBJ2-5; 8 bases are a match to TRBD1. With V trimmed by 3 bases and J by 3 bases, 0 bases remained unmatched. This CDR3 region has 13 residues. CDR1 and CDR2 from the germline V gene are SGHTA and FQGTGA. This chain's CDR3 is CASSLTGEETQYF. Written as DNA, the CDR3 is TGTGCCAGCAGCTTGACAGGGGAAGAGACCCAGTACTTC. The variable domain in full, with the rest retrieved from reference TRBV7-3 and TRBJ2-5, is GAGVSQTPSNKVTEKGKYVELRCDPISGHTALYWYRQSLGQGPEFLIYFQGTGAADDSGLPNDRFFAVRPEGSVSTLKIQRTERGDSAVYLCASSLTGEETQYFGPGTRLLVL.

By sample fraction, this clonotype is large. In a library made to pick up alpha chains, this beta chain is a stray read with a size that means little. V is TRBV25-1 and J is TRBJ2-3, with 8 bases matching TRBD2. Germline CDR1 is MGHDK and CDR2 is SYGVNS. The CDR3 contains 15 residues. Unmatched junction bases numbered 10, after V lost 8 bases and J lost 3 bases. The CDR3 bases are TGTGCCAGCGGCGTTGGAGCGGGGGATACAGATACGCAGTATTTT. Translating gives CASGVGAGDTDTQYF.

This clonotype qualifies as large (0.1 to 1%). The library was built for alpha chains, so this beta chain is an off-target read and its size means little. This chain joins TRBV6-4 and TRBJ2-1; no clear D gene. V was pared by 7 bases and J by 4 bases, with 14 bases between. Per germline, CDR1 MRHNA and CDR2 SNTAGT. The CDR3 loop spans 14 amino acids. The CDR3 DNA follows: TGTGCCAGCAAGCAGCAGGCCCGTTACAATGAGCAGTTCTTC. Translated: CASKQQARYNEQFF.

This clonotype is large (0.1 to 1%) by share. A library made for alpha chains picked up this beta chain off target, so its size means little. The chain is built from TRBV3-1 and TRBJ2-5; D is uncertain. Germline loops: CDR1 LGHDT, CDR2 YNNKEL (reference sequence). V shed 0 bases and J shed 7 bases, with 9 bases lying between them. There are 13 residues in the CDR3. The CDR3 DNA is TGTGCCAGCAGCCAAGATAGAACGGGGACCCAGTACTTC. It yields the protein CASSQDRTGTQYF.

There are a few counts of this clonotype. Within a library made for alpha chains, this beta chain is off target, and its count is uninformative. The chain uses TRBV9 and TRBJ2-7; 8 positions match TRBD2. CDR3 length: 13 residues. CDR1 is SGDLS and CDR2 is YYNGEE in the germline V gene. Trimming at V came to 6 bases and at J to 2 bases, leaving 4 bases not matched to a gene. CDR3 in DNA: TGTGCCAGCAACTCGGGGGGGCCCTACGAGCAGTACTTC. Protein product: CASNSGGPYEQYF.

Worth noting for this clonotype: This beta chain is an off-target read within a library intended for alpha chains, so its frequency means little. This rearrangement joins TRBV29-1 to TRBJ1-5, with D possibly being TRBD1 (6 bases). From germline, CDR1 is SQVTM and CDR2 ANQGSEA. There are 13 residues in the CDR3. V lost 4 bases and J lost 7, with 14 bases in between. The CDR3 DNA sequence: TGCAGCGTTGGAGAACAGGGAGGACAGCCCCAGCATTTT. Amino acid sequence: CSVGEQGGQPQHF.

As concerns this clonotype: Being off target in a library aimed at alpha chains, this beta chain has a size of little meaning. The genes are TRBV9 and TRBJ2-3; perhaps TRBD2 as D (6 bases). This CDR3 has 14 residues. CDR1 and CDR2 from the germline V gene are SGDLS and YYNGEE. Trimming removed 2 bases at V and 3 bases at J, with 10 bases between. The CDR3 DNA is TGTGCCAGCAGCGTTGCGGGGAGGACAGATACGCAGTATTTT. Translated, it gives CASSVAGRTDTQYF.

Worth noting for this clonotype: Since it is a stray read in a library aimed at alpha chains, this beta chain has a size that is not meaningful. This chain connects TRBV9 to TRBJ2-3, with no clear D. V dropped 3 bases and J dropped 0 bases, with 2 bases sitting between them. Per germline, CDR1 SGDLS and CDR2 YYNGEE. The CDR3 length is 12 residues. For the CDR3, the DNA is TGTGCCAGCAGCGCTAGCACAGATACGCAGTATTTT. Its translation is CASSASTDTQYF.